The 3 T cell receptor beta chains below were found in one sample sequenced in a study of technical replicates of blood from a handful of donors. The method was immunoSEQ multiplex PCR; TCRdb's version includes in-frame clones alone and lacks a portion of them. The sample includes 79,000 or so clones, over 90% seen only once; the top ten take around 0.37%. Sample: T cells isolated from PBMCs. The receptors derive from a human donor in good health.

CDR3 in amino acids: CASISNTF. Written as DNA, the CDR3 is TGTGCCAGCATTTCTAACACCTTC. The gene calls are TRBV27 and TRBJ1-2; no firm D call. CDR1 is MNHEY, CDR2 SMNVEV, per germline (reference sequence). The V end was cut by 7 bases, the J end by 12 bases, with 6 bases between. The CDR3 spans 8 residues.

The chain employs TRBV7-6 and TRBJ2-5, with D possibly TRBD1 on 6 matching bases. This CDR3 has 14 amino acids. V lost 5 bases and J 2 bases, leaving 12 bases between the germline ends. The germline CDR1 and CDR2 sequences are SGHVS and FNYEAQ. CDR3 protein: CASSIWTEQETQYF. DNA for the CDR3: TGTGCCAGCAGCATCTGGACAGAGCAAGAGACCCAGTACTTC.

This clone was counted only a few times. This chain connects TRBV7-9 to TRBJ1-5, with D unclear. CDR3 length: 14 residues. The V and J ends lost 0 bases and 2 bases respectively, with 5 bases between them. From germline, CDR1 is SEHNR and CDR2 FQNEAQ (reference sequence). The CDR3 loop reads CASSLAQGNQPQHF. The DNA for the CDR3 is TGTGCCAGCAGCTTAGCGCAGGGCAATCAGCCCCAGCATTTT.